The 2 T cell receptor beta chains given below trace back to one sample, sequenced in a study of cytomegalovirus exposure and HLA in healthy donors. PCR primers comprised 60 Vbeta and 13 Jbeta primers. Generated by immunoSEQ multiplex PCR, the TCRdb table keeps only in-frame clones and is missing some. Among about 190,000 clones listed, about 69% were seen once. The sample was PBMCs. The source is a young man in good health and CMV-seropositive.

The J gene is TRBJ1-6, the V gene TRBV6-5; 8 positions match TRBD1. The J segment lost 9 bases and the V segment lost 2 bases, leaving 9 bases of the junction unmatched. Germline V gene sequence: CDR1 MNHEY, CDR2 SVGAGI. There are 16 residues in the CDR3. CDR3 amino acids: CASSYTKGQGVSPLHF. The CDR3, as DNA: TGTGCCAGCAGTTACACAAAAGGACAGGGAGTTTCACCCCTCCACTTT.

The chain combines TRBV28 with TRBJ2-2, with D possibly being TRBD2 (7 bases). CDR1 and CDR2 (germline): MDHEN, SYDVKM. Between the trimmed V and J ends, which lost 6 bases and 7 bases, there was a span of 12 bases. This CDR3 has 13 residues. CDR3 DNA: TGTGCCAGCAGCGGGGGGACAAACGGGGAGCTGTTTTTT. It codes for CASSGGTNGELFF. Complete variable domain (other parts from reference TRBV28 and TRBJ2-2): DVKVTQSSRYLVKRTGEKVFLECVQDMDHENMFWYRQDPGLGLRLIYFSYDVKMKEKGDIPEGYSVSREKKERFSLILESASTNQTSMYLCASSGGTNGELFFGEGSRLTVL.